The next 22 T cell receptor beta chains were all read from a single sample in a study of blood T cell repertoires in COVID-19 (TCRdb year 2020). The library was prepared using the immunoSEQ multiplex PCR assay. TCRdb holds this immuneACCESS table with in-frame rearrangements only. Some clones are missing; in checked studies, unresolved V genes explain under half, and the rest has no known cause. This sample has tens of thousands of clones in its table, and approximately 82% of those were observed once. Clones ranked in the top ten supply roughly 3.9% of the sample. The sample comprised peripheral blood. These receptors were obtained from a man in his 60s with acute or convalescent COVID-19.

The rearrangement links TRBV30 to TRBJ1-6; D unresolved. This CDR3 is 15 amino acids long. The V end lost 0 bases, the J end lost 2 bases, and 8 bases lay between the germline ends. Germline V gives CDR1 GTSNPN, CDR2 SVGIG (reference sequence). Here the CDR3 DNA reads TGTGCCTGGAGTGTAGCGGGAGCCTATAATTCACCCCTCCACTTT. Protein: CAWSVAGAYNSPLHF.

The chain is built from TRBV19 and TRBJ2-7, with TRBD2 identical over 9 bases. This CDR3 is 14 amino acids long. The V gene's germline CDR1 is LNHDA and CDR2 SQIVND (reference sequence). The V gene end was trimmed by 5 bases and the J gene end by 0 bases; junction bases not matched to a gene: 2. Here the CDR3 DNA reads TGTGCCAGTAGTGCGGGGGGGGCCTCCTACGAGCAGTACTTC. Translated, it gives CASSAGGASYEQYF. The variable domain in full, completed from reference TRBV19 and TRBJ2-7, reads DGGITQSPKYLFRKEGQNVTLSCEQNLNHDAMYWYRQDPGQGLRLIYYSQIVNDFQKGDIAEGYSVSREKKESFPLTVTSAQKNPTAFYLCASSAGGASYEQYFGPGTRLTVT.

The genes are TRBV30 and TRBJ2-7; unclear D gene. The CDR3 totals 13 residues. Trimming stripped 2 bases from V and 3 bases from J, with 11 bases between. From germline, CDR1 is GTSNPN and CDR2 SVGIG (reference sequence). The CDR3 region is CAWSIHRFYEQYF. The CDR3 DNA reads TGTGCCTGGAGTATACACCGATTCTACGAGCAGTACTTC.

The rearrangement joins TRBV15 to TRBJ1-6, with unresolved D. Germline CDR1 LNHNV, CDR2 YYDKDF (reference sequence). V was trimmed by 2 bases and J by 3 bases, leaving 14 bases between them. This CDR3 contains 17 residues. The CDR3 spells CATSRLARTFYNSPLHF. DNA of the CDR3: TGTGCCACCAGCAGACTGGCTCGAACCTTCTATAATTCACCCCTCCACTTT.

The rearrangement joins TRBV6-5 to TRBJ2-2; 9 bases map to TRBD1. Trimming removed 6 bases from V and 5 bases from J; junction bases left unmatched: 4. The CDR3 runs to 14 residues. Germline V CDR1 and CDR2: MNHEY, SVGAGI. CDR3 loop: CASSSGQGTGELFF. The CDR3 DNA reads TGTGCCAGCAGCTCGGGACAGGGAACCGGGGAGCTGTTTTTT.

The CDR3: CASSWGQESMNTEAFF. CDR3 coding DNA: TGTGCCAGCTCATGGGGACAGGAATCTATGAACACTGAAGCTTTCTTT. This chain joins TRBV18 and TRBJ1-1; 8 nucleotides agree with TRBD1. The CDR3 covers 16 residues. The junction had 8 bases not matched to a gene; V was cut back by 5 bases and J by 0 bases. Per the germline V gene, CDR1 is KGHSH and CDR2 is LQKENI.

The chain combines TRBV11-2 with TRBJ2-1; 7 bases align to TRBD2. CDR1 is SGHAT and CDR2 is FQNNGV in the germline V gene. The ends lost 3 bases at V and 10 bases at J; junction bases unmatched: 18. This CDR3 is 17 amino acids long. CDR3 region: CASSFAGLAANVVEQFF. The CDR3, as DNA: TGTGCCAGCAGCTTCGCCGGCCTAGCGGCCAACGTGGTGGAGCAGTTCTTC.

This sequence joins TRBV19 and TRBJ2-2, with D maybe TRBD2 (7 bases). CDR3 size: 16 residues. From germline, CDR1 is LNHDA and CDR2 SQIVND (reference sequence). Trimming took 5 bases from V and 6 from J, leaving 19 bases between them. CDR3 nucleotides: TGTGCCAGTAGTCTAACGGGGGGCACGTCATCCGGGGAGCTGTTTTTT. This encodes CASSLTGGTSSGELFF.

This sequence joins TRBV19 and TRBJ2-1; 7 bases align to TRBD2. J was trimmed by 6 bases and V by 3 bases; bases with no gene match: 2. This CDR3 spans 13 amino acids. CDR1 is LNHDA and CDR2 is SQIVND in the germline V gene (reference sequence). The CDR3 coding sequence is TGTGCCAGTAGTATTTCGGGGGGCAATGAGCAGTTCTTC. Amino acid sequence: CASSISGGNEQFF. The complete variable domain, with remaining parts taken from reference TRBV19 and TRBJ2-1, reads DGGITQSPKYLFRKEGQNVTLSCEQNLNHDAMYWYRQDPGQGLRLIYYSQIVNDFQKGDIAEGYSVSREKKESFPLTVTSAQKNPTAFYLCASSISGGNEQFFGPGTRLTVL.

The V call is TRBV7-3, the J call TRBJ1-2; perhaps TRBD1 as D (6 bases). Germline V CDR1 and CDR2: SGHTA, FQGTGA. The V end was cut by 5 bases, the J end by 6 bases, with 13 bases between. The CDR3 length is 13 residues. The CDR3 loop is CASSPQGQNGYTF. The CDR3 DNA sequence: TGTGCCAGCAGCCCCCAAGGACAGAATGGCTACACCTTC.

The chain couples TRBV5-4 to TRBJ1-5; 11 positions match TRBD1. V lost 3 bases and J lost 2; bases outside the gene matches: 4. Germline values: CDR1 SGHNT, CDR2 YYREEE (reference sequence). CDR3 length equals 16 residues. DNA of the CDR3: TGTGCCAGCAGCTGGACAGGGGGCGAGGGCAATCAGCCCCAGCATTTT. This codes for CASSWTGGEGNQPQHF.

This clone was recorded a few times. J is TRBJ2-2 and V is TRBV7-3, with 11 bases matching TRBD2. In germline, CDR1 is SGHTA, CDR2 FQGTGA. The CDR3 is 15 residues long. V lost 5 bases, J lost 6 bases, and 5 bases stayed unmatched. The CDR3 DNA reads as TGTGCCAGCAGCCGGGGGACTAGCGGAGCCGGGGAGCTGTTTTTT. It encodes CASSRGTSGAGELFF.

The V and J genes are TRBV30 and TRBJ1-1; tentatively, D is TRBD1 (5 bases). This CDR3 comprises 15 residues. Germline CDR1 is GTSNPN and CDR2 is SVGIG (reference sequence). The V end was cut by 3 bases, the J end by 1 base, with 15 bases between. The CDR3 sequence is CAWSTRGGGNTEAFF. For the CDR3, the DNA is TGTGCCTGGAGCACCCGGGGCGGGGGGAACACTGAAGCTTTCTTT.

The table lists this clone with a count of one. V and J are TRBV7-2 and TRBJ2-7, with D perhaps TRBD2 (6 bases). The V gene lost 5 bases and the J gene lost 7 bases, with 18 bases spanning the gap. The CDR3 loop spans 14 amino acids. Germline CDR1 and CDR2: SGHTA and FQGNSA. DNA for the CDR3: TGTGCCAGCAGCCCTATTATAGGGCTAGCGGAGCAGTACTTC. Its protein is CASSPIIGLAEQYF.

The CDR3 DNA reads TGTGCCAGCAGCGTTGGCGAGGGGGCTATGACTGAAGCTTTCTTT. The encoded protein is CASSVGEGAMTEAFF. The rearrangement links TRBV5-4 to TRBJ1-1, with 7 bases fitting TRBD1. Trimming cost V 4 bases and J 5 bases; bases outside gene matches: 11. The CDR3 runs to 15 residues. Germline lookup yields CDR1 SGHNT and CDR2 YYREEE (reference sequence). Together with reference TRBV5-4 and TRBJ1-1, the CDR3 gives the full variable domain: ETGVTQSPTHLIKTRGQQVTLRCSSQSGHNTVSWYQQALGQGPQFIFQYYREEENGRGNFPPRFSGLQFPNYSSELNVNALELDDSALYLCASSVGEGAMTEAFFGQGTRLTVV.

V gene TRBV7-7 combines with J gene TRBJ2-5; 9 bases align to TRBD2. Trimming took 5 bases from V and 6 from J; bases not matched to a gene: 7. CDR1 SSHAT and CDR2 FNYEAQ come from the germline V gene (reference sequence). The CDR3 contains 14 residues. The CDR3 sequence: CASSAGTSRQTQYF. For the CDR3, the DNA is TGTGCCAGCAGCGCCGGGACTAGCAGACAGACCCAGTACTTC.

V gene TRBV7-2 combines with J gene TRBJ2-1, with 7 bases matching TRBD2. V dropped 5 bases and J dropped 7; count of bases not matched to a gene: 5. There are 13 residues in the CDR3. The germline V gene encodes CDR1 SGHTA and CDR2 FQGNSA. CDR3: CASSRDYRNEQFF. The DNA for the CDR3 is TGTGCCAGCAGCAGGGACTACAGAAATGAGCAGTTCTTC. The full variable domain, its missing parts supplied by reference TRBV7-2 and TRBJ2-1, is GAGVSQSPSNKVTEKGKDVELRCDPISGHTALYWYRQSLGQGLEFLIYFQGNSAPDKSGLPSDRFSAERTGGSVSTLTIQRTQQEDSAVYLCASSRDYRNEQFFGPGTRLTVL.

V is TRBV5-1 and J is TRBJ2-5, with 7 bases aligning to TRBD2. J was trimmed by 3 bases and V by 0 bases; bases with no gene match: 11. The CDR3 loop spans 17 amino acids. Germline CDR1 is SGHRS and CDR2 is YFSETQ. Here the CDR3 reads CASSLARAVSGEETQYF. In DNA, the CDR3 is TGCGCCAGCAGCTTGGCCAGGGCGGTGAGCGGGGAAGAGACCCAGTACTTC.

The CDR3 region is CAWSWTANEKLFF. The CDR3 coding sequence is TGTGCCTGGAGTTGGACAGCTAATGAAAAACTGTTTTTT. The gene calls are TRBV30 and TRBJ1-4, with TRBD1 as a possible D gene (6 bases). This CDR3 is 13 amino acids long. Germline CDR1 reads GTSNPN; CDR2 reads SVGIG (reference sequence). V gave up 2 bases and J gave up 3 bases, with 7 bases separating them.

This clone was detected only once. This rearrangement joins TRBV9 to TRBJ2-7; 12 positions agree with TRBD1. From germline, CDR1 is SGDLS and CDR2 YYNGEE. There are 16 residues in the CDR3. The V gene end was trimmed by 3 bases and the J gene end by 7 bases; junction bases not matched to a gene: 11. The CDR3: CASSARAGTGGFEQYF. The CDR3 region has the DNA TGTGCCAGCAGCGCCAGAGCCGGGACAGGGGGCTTTGAGCAGTACTTC.

The rearrangement joins TRBV5-4 to TRBJ2-7, with 8 nucleotides matching TRBD2. The germline V gene has CDR1 SGHNT and CDR2 YYREEE (reference sequence). V trimming: 4 bases; J trimming: 7 bases; junction bases outside the gene matches: 13. This CDR3 contains 15 residues. CDR3 DNA sequence: TGTGCCAGCAGCCCATCTTACGGGGGGGGCCAGGAGCAGTACTTC. It encodes CASSPSYGGGQEQYF.

The V gene is TRBV25-1, the J gene TRBJ2-2, with 8 bases that match TRBD2. This CDR3 comprises 15 residues. The V and J ends lost 8 bases and 3 bases, in that order; junction bases with no gene match: 8. Germline lookup yields CDR1 MGHDK and CDR2 SYGVNS. CDR3 residues: CASGGGTDYTGELFF. DNA for the CDR3: TGTGCCAGCGGCGGGGGGACCGATTACACCGGGGAGCTGTTTTTT.